The rows below give T cell receptor beta chains drawn from one sample of a study of cytomegalovirus exposure and HLA in healthy donors. The method was immunoSEQ multiplex PCR; TCRdb's version includes in-frame clones alone and lacks a portion of them. This table holds 150,000 to 200,000 clones, roughly 84% found once. Sequencing input: PBMCs. The receptors here all came from a man in his thirties or forties in good health and CMV-seropositive. The CDR3 runs from the conserved cysteine through the conserved F or W. D genes are given only for firm matches. Clone size, where shown, is once, few, many, or a class for clones that have expanded.

D gene,clone size,V gene,J gene,CDR3 protein,CDR3 DNA
-,many,TRBV6-4,TRBJ2-3,CASSDSGEDTQYF,TGTGCCAGCAGTGACTCAGGGGAAGATACGCAGTATTTT
TRBD1,-,TRBV18,TRBJ2-2,CASSHGRGTGDTGELFF,TGTGCCAGCTCACATGGCCGAGGGACAGGAGACACCGGGGAGCTGTTTTTT
TRBD2,-,TRBV6-5,TRBJ2-1,CASSFGLAFINEQFF,TGTGCCAGCAGCTTCGGACTAGCCTTCATAAATGAGCAGTTCTTC
-,-,TRBV6-1,TRBJ2-2,CASRRENTGELFF,TGTGCCAGCAGGAGGGAGAACACCGGGGAGCTGTTTTTT
-,-,TRBV7-2,TRBJ1-3,CASSLPSGNTIYF,TGTGCCAGCAGCCTTCCCTCCGGAAACACCATATATTTT
TRBD2,few,TRBV5-1,TRBJ2-1,CASSLGSGSRNEQFF,TGCGCCAGCAGCTTGGGGAGCGGGAGTCGGAATGAGCAGTTCTTC
TRBD2,-,TRBV29-1,TRBJ2-1,CSVELAGGPFLYNEQFF,TGCAGCGTTGAGTTAGCGGGGGGACCTTTTCTTTACAATGAGCAGTTCTTC
TRBD2,-,TRBV28,TRBJ2-7,CASRSAGGGAYEQYF,TGTGCCAGCAGGTCCGCGGGAGGAGGGGCCTACGAGCAGTACTTC
TRBD2,-,TRBV29-1,TRBJ2-7,CSVSGLARYEQYF,TGCAGCGTATCCGGACTAGCGCGATACGAGCAGTACTTC
TRBD1,-,TRBV2,TRBJ2-7,CASSSPDRGNYEQYF,TGTGCCAGCAGCTCCCCAGACAGGGGAAACTACGAGCAGTACTTC
-,-,TRBV7-3,TRBJ2-2,CASSLSGLTGELFF,TGTGCCAGCAGCTTATCTGGGCTAACCGGGGAGCTGTTTTTT
-,-,TRBV5-1,TRBJ2-5,CASSLIGGEETQYF,TGCGCCAGCAGCTTGATAGGGGGTGAGGAGACCCAGTACTTC
-,-,TRBV27,TRBJ2-3,CASSEADTQYF,TGTGCCAGCAGTGAGGCAGATACGCAGTATTTT
-,-,TRBV7-2,TRBJ1-5,CASSRGSWGNQPQHF,TGTGCCAGCAGCCGAGGGAGCTGGGGCAATCAGCCCCAGCATTTT
-,-,TRBV2,TRBJ2-3,CASSAADTQYF,TGTGCCAGCAGTGCGGCAGATACGCAGTATTTT
TRBD1,-,TRBV18,TRBJ2-1,CASSPRGDRSNEQFF,TGTGCCAGCTCACCACGAGGGGACAGATCGAATGAGCAGTTCTTC
-,few,TRBV7-2,TRBJ1-3,CASSLGAGDSGNTIYF,TGTGCCAGCAGCTTAGGCGCAGGGGACTCTGGAAACACCATATATTTT
-,-,TRBV27,TRBJ1-2,CASSSDPDSNYGYTF,TGTGCCAGCAGTTCCGATCCGGACAGTAACTATGGCTACACCTTC
TRBD2,-,TRBV28,TRBJ2-1,CASSPPGLAGANEQFF,TGTGCCAGCAGCCCTCCGGGACTAGCGGGGGCAAATGAGCAGTTCTTC
TRBD1,-,TRBV5-6,TRBJ1-1,CASSPHRGWTEAFF,TGTGCCAGCAGCCCCCACAGGGGGTGGACTGAAGCTTTCTTT
-,-,TRBV30,TRBJ1-3,CAWSRLASGNTIYF,TGTGCCTGGAGTCGACTGGCTTCAGGAAACACCATATATTTT
TRBD2,-,TRBV7-3,TRBJ2-1,CASSLGAGAGEQFF,TGTGCCAGCAGCTTAGGAGCGGGAGCGGGTGAGCAGTTCTTC
TRBD2,-,TRBV4-1,TRBJ2-5,CASSRGSGGGRETQYF,TGCGCCAGCAGCCGGGGTAGCGGGGGGGGTAGAGAGACCCAGTACTTC
-,-,TRBV6-1,TRBJ1-2,CASSEEPGVNGYTF,TGTGCCAGCAGTGAAGAGCCTGGAGTGAATGGCTACACCTTC
TRBD2,few,TRBV7-2,TRBJ2-1,CASSPPGLQYNEQFF,TGTGCCAGCAGCCCTCCGGGACTACAATACAATGAGCAGTTCTTC
TRBD1,-,TRBV5-1,TRBJ2-2,CASSHTRTGGNTGELFF,TGCGCCAGCAGTCACACTAGGACAGGGGGGAACACCGGGGAGCTGTTTTTT
TRBD1,-,TRBV15,TRBJ1-1,CATSEDRGGYFNTEAFF,TGTGCCACCAGCGAGGACAGGGGGGGTTACTTCAACACTGAAGCTTTCTTT
-,-,TRBV7-6,TRBJ1-6,CASSNTGYSPLHF,TGTGCCAGCAGCAATACAGGGTATTCACCCCTCCACTTT
-,-,TRBV19,TRBJ1-2,CASSIGNGFYGYTF,TGTGCCAGTAGTATAGGTAACGGTTTCTATGGCTACACCTTC
-,-,TRBV11-3,TRBJ2-2,CASSSFRRAGELFF,TGTGCCAGCAGCTCGTTCAGGAGGGCCGGGGAGCTGTTTTTT
-,-,TRBV19,TRBJ1-2,CASSSSGPGSYGYTF,TGTGCCAGTAGTTCCTCCGGACCAGGGTCCTATGGCTACACCTTC
TRBD1,-,TRBV5-6,TRBJ2-7,CASSLGPLGQPSYEQYF,TGTGCCAGCAGCTTGGGGCCCCTGGGACAGCCCTCCTACGAGCAGTACTTC
-,-,TRBV5-4,TRBJ2-2,CASSLGGETGELFF,TGTGCCAGCAGCTTGGGGGGAGAAACCGGGGAGCTGTTTTTT
TRBD2,-,TRBV4-3,TRBJ2-7,CASSQDVAGEQYF,TGCGCCAGCAGCCAAGATGTAGCGGGCGAGCAGTACTTC
-,-,TRBV19,TRBJ2-5,CASSIGGGPQETQYF,TGTGCCAGTAGTATAGGAGGGGGACCGCAGGAGACCCAGTACTTC
-,few,TRBV9,TRBJ2-1,CASSVLAGEQFF,TGTGCCAGCAGCGTCCTTGCGGGAGAGCAGTTCTTC
TRBD1,-,TRBV19,TRBJ1-2,CATAPEGGWIYGYTF,TGTGCCACCGCGCCGGAAGGGGGCTGGATCTATGGCTACACCTTC
-,-,TRBV5-1,TRBJ2-2,CASSLGQPNTGELFF,TGCGCCAGCAGCTTGGGACAGCCTAACACCGGGGAGCTGTTTTTT
TRBD2,-,TRBV28,TRBJ2-1,CASSLGGEGNEQFF,TGTGCCAGCAGTTTAGGGGGGGAGGGCAATGAGCAGTTCTTC
TRBD2,-,TRBV18,TRBJ2-1,CASSPGLAYNEQFF,TGTGCCAGTTCCCCGGGACTAGCCTACAATGAGCAGTTCTTC
TRBD2,-,TRBV28,TRBJ2-1,CASRPGGTSGLYEQFF,TGTGCCAGCAGACCGGGGGGGACTAGCGGCTTATATGAGCAGTTCTTC
-,-,TRBV16,TRBJ2-2,CASSQSGAGNTGELFF,TGTGCCAGCAGCCAATCAGGGGCTGGCAACACCGGGGAGCTGTTTTTT
TRBD1,few,TRBV29-1,TRBJ2-3,CSVRDSYTDTQYF,TGCAGCGTTCGGGACAGCTACACAGATACGCAGTATTTT
TRBD1,-,TRBV2,TRBJ1-5,CASSEGQGSGQPQHF,TGTGCCAGCAGTGAGGGACAGGGCAGTGGACAGCCCCAGCATTTT
-,-,TRBV5-5,TRBJ2-3,CASSPRGMTSTDTQYF,TGTGCCAGCAGCCCCAGAGGCATGACTAGCACAGATACGCAGTATTTT
TRBD2,-,TRBV7-2,TRBJ2-3,CASSLAAAGGGTQYF,TGTGCCAGCAGCTTAGCAGCCGCTGGGGGGGGTACGCAGTATTTT
-,-,TRBV6-1,TRBJ2-2,CASSPDITGELFF,TGTGCCAGCAGCCCGGACATTACCGGGGAGCTGTTTTTT
TRBD2,-,TRBV19,TRBJ2-1,CASSIGPSGLLYEQFF,TGTGCCAGTAGTATAGGTCCTAGCGGCCTTTTATATGAGCAGTTCTTC
-,-,TRBV7-6,TRBJ2-5,CASSLEGDPETQYF,TGTGCCAGCAGCTTAGAAGGGGATCCTGAGACCCAGTACTTC
-,-,TRBV6-5,TRBJ2-7,CASSLSGLSYEQYF,TGTGCCAGCAGTTTGAGTGGACTCTCCTACGAGCAGTACTTC
TRBD1,-,TRBV30,TRBJ2-3,CAWVGDRGRGDTQYF,TGTGCCTGGGTAGGGGACAGGGGGCGCGGGGATACGCAGTATTTT
TRBD1,-,TRBV28,TRBJ2-7,CASRTPMGQGSYEQYF,TGTGCCAGCAGGACCCCGATGGGACAGGGGTCCTACGAGCAGTACTTC
-,-,TRBV7-2,TRBJ1-2,CASSLEAGHGYTF,TGTGCCAGCAGCTTAGAGGCAGGGCACGGCTACACCTTC
-,-,TRBV29-1,TRBJ1-2,CSVSDRFNYGYTF,TGCAGCGTTTCAGACAGATTCAACTATGGCTACACCTTC
-,-,TRBV5-6,TRBJ2-5,CASSLVGRGYLQYQETQYF,TGTGCCAGCAGCTTGGTAGGAAGAGGGTATCTGCAGTACCAAGAGACCCAGTACTTC
-,-,TRBV2,TRBJ1-4,CASSEGSSSEKLFF,TGTGCCAGCAGTGAAGGATCGAGTAGTGAAAAACTGTTTTTT
-,-,TRBV6-5,TRBJ1-1,CASSFRGTEAFF,TGTGCCAGCAGTTTTAGGGGGACTGAAGCTTTCTTT
TRBD1,-,TRBV19,TRBJ2-7,CASTPGGQAYEQYF,TGTGCCAGTACCCCTGGGGGACAGGCGTACGAGCAGTACTTC
TRBD2,-,TRBV27,TRBJ2-7,CASSLLAGTPYEQYF,TGTGCCAGCAGTTTACTAGCGGGGACCCCCTACGAGCAGTACTTC